Sequencing of this T cell receptor (beta chain) was carried out in a study of T cell responses to AZD1222 COVID-19 vaccine. The protocol was immunoSEQ multiplex PCR, while the TCRdb copy is restricted to in-frame clones and leaves out a portion. This table has tens of thousands of clones, approximately 90% appearing once. Whole-study results and caveats: Baseline antibody screening turned up just a handful of seropositive AZD1222 recipients. Donors were chiefly white British, with a greater number of females, and clonal diversity was perhaps underestimated.

As for this clone: Antigen specificity is unknown.

The origin of this receptor is an adult who received the AZD1222 COVID-19 vaccine. The sample here was peripheral blood, taken 28 days after the second AZD1222 dose.

The chain's CDR3 is CASSLQGARGEAFF. The DNA for the CDR3 is TGCGCCAGCAGCCTACAGGGGGCGCGGGGTGAAGCTTTCTTT. The V and J genes are TRBV5-1 and TRBJ1-1; 9 bases are a match to TRBD1. Germline trimming cut 4 bases from V and 7 bases from J; bases unmatched to any gene: 8. Germline values: CDR1 SGHRS, CDR2 YFSETQ. This CDR3 is built from 14 residues.